This T cell receptor (beta chain) was found in a study of T cells in Graves' hyperthyroidism and ophthalmopathy. CDR3 length equals 13 residues. V was shortened by 3 bases and J by 0 bases, with 8 bases between the two germline ends. The germline CDR1 and CDR2 sequences are SQVTM and ANQGSEA. The source material, RNA transcripts, was used to amplify TCR beta CDR3 regions. The HTBI primer set was used in a first-round RT-PCR of the TCR CDR3. TCRdb independently ran MiXCR on the multiplex PCR reads; one entry per CDR3 protein. The sample includes around 600,000 distinct CDR3 sequences, 45% of them seen just once.

This receptor was taken from an adult man with Graves' disease, either hyperthyroidism or ophthalmopathy (not recorded which). V is TRBV29-1 and J is TRBJ1-2; D unresolved. The sequenced material came from peripheral blood or thyroid tissue (not recorded which). The CDR3 reads CSVDPGTNYGYTF. The CDR3 DNA reads as TGCAGCGTTGATCCGGGAACTAACTATGGCTACACCTTC.